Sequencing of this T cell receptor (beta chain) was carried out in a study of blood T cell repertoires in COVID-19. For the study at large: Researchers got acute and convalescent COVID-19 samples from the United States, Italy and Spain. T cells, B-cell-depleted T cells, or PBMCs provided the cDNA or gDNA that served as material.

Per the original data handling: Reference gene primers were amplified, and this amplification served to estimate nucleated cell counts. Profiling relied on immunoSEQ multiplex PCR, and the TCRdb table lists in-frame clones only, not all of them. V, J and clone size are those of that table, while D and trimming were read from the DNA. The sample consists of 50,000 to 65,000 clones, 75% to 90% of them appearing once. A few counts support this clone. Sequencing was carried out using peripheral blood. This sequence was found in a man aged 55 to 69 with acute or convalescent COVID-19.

CDR3 nucleotides: TGTGCCAGCAGCCGCACAGGGCATAAGGCTTTCTTT. This sequence encodes CASSRTGHKAFF. This chain links TRBV7-2 with TRBJ1-1; possible D gene TRBD1, 6 bases. CDR1 and CDR2 from the germline V gene are SGHTA and FQGNSA. V was cut by 5 bases and J by 11 bases, with 15 bases left in between. This CDR3 is 12 amino acids long. Using reference TRBV7-2 and TRBJ1-1 for the parts outside the CDR3, the full variable domain is GAGVSQSPSNKVTEKGKDVELRCDPISGHTALYWYRQSLGQGLEFLIYFQGNSAPDKSGLPSDRFSAERTGGSVSTLTIQRTQQEDSAVYLCASSRTGHKAFFGQGTRLTVV.